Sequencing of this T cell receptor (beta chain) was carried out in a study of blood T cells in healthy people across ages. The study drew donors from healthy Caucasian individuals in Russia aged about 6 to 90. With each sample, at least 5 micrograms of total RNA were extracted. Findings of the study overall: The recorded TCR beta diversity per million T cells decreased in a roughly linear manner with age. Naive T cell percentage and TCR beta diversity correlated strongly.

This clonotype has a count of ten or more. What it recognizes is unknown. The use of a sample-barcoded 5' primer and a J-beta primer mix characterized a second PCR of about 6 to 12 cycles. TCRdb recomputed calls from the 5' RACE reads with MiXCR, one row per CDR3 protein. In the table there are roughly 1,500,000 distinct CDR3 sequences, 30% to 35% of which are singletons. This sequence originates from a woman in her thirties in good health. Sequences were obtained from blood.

In DNA, the CDR3 is TGTGCCAGCAGCTGGGACAGGAGCTCCTACGAGCAGTACTTC. Its translation: CASSWDRSSYEQYF. V and J are TRBV5-5 and TRBJ2-7; 8 bases fit TRBD1. The germline CDR1 and CDR2 sequences are SGHKS and YYEKEE (reference sequence). J lost 0 bases, V lost 3 bases, and 2 bases had no gene match. The CDR3 loop spans 14 amino acids.